The T cell receptor beta chain described here comes from a study of ipilimumab plus nivolumab after autologous stem cell transplantation (dated by TCRdb to 2020 to 2023). The study in broad terms: The median number of doses received by trial patients was four or five for ipilimumab and roughly eight for nivolumab. The intent-to-treat population of the trial consisted of under 45 patients. Patients in the trial were undergoing autologous transplant and had high-risk diffuse large B cell lymphoma, mature T cell lymphoma, or multiple myeloma.

With regard to this clone: This receptor's antigen is unknown. No much larger clonotype is one base removed from it; base qualities were not supplied.

CDR1 and CDR2 are drawn from the germline V gene: SGDLS, YYNGEE. V is pared back by 4 bases and J by 4 bases, with 14 bases lying between the germline termini. Its CDR3 holds 15 amino acids, cysteine through phenylalanine. Only the CDR3 DNA stays, 45 bases, in frame from base 1. Checkpoint therapy began 14 to 28 days after autologous transplant, with ipilimumab given at 1 mg/kg intravenously on day 1 of selected weeks. Patients received nivolumab at 3 mg/kg intravenously on day 1 of weeks 1, 4, 7, 10, and every two weeks through week 26. The study was a Phase Ib clinical trial testing combined checkpoint inhibition with ipilimumab and nivolumab as consolidation after autologous stem cell transplantation. Libraries were made using the immunoSEQ multiplex PCR assay. TCRdb's version of the immuneACCESS table is confined to in-frame rearrangements and falls short of the full clone set. An unresolved V gene accounts for under half of the shortfall where checked; the remainder is of unknown origin. Present in this sample are approximately 14,000 clones, roughly 74% of which were seen just once. About 10% of the sample rests with the top ten.

What the research found in general, with its limitations: The authors concluded that combined checkpoint inhibition appeared tolerable when used as consolidation after transplant. The authors stated that profiles of the T cell receptor repertoire, regulatory T cell phenotype and gut microbiota provided a biologic rationale for studying this approach further.

The clonotype comes from a male donor with primary mediastinal lymphoma. Sequences were derived from PBMCs, sampled in a trial of ipilimumab plus nivolumab as post-transplant consolidation. Here the chain combines TRBV9 and TRBJ2-2; the D gene is unclear. The DNA reads TGTGCCAGCAGCTCTGACGGTTCTCTCACCGGGGAGCTGTTTTTT. Its protein reads: CASSSDGSLTGELFF.